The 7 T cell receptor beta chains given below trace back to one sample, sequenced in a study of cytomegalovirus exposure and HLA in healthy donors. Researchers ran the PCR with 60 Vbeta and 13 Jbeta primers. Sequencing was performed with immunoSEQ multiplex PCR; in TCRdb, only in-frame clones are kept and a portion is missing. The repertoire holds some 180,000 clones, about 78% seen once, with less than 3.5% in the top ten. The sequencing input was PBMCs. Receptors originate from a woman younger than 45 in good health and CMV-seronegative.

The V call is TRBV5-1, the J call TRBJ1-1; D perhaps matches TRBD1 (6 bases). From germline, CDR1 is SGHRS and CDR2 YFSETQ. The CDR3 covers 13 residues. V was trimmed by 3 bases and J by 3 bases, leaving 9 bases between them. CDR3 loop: CASSSTGYTEAFF. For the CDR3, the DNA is TGCGCCAGCAGCTCTACAGGGTACACTGAAGCTTTCTTT.

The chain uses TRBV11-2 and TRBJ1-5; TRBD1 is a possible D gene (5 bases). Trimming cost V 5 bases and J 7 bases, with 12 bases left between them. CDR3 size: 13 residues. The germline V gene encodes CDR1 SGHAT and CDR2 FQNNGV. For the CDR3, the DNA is TGTGCCAGCAGCCTAGGTAACAGGCAGCCCCAGCATTTT. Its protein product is CASSLGNRQPQHF.

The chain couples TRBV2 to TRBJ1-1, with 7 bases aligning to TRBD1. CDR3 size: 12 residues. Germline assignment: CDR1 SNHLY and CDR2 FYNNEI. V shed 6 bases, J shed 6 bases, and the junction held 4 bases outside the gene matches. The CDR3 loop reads CASRDRWAEAFF. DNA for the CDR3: TGTGCCAGCAGGGACAGGTGGGCTGAAGCTTTCTTT.

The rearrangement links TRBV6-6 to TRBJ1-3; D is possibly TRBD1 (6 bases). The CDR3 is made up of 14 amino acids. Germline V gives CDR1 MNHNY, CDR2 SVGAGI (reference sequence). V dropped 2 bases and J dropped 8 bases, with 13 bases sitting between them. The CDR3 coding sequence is TGTGCCAGCAGTTACGTCCAGGGGCGGGACACCATATATTTT. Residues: CASSYVQGRDTIYF.

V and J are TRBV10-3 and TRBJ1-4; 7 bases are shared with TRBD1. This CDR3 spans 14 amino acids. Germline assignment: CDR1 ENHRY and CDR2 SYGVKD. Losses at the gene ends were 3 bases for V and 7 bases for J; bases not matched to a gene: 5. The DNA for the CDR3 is TGTGCCATCAGTGAACAGGGGTTATTTGAAAAACTGTTTTTT. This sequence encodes CAISEQGLFEKLFF.

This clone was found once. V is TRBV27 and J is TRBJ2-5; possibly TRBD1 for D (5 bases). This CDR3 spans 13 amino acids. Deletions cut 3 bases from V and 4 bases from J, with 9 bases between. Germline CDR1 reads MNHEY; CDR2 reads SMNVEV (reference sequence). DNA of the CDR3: TGTGCCAGCAGTTTCAATGGGGCAGAGACCCAGTACTTC. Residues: CASSFNGAETQYF.

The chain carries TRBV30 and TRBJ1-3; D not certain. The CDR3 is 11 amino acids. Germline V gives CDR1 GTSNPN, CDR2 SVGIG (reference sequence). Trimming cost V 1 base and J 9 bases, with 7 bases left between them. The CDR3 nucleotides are TGTGCCTGGAGTGATCCGTTCACCATATATTTT. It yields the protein CAWSDPFTIYF.